This paragraph reports one T cell receptor (beta chain). Libraries were prepared by immunoSEQ multiplex PCR; TCRdb keeps only in-frame clonotypes and omits some of them. The table lists about 68,000 clones, roughly 90% of them singletons. This entry belongs to a study of blood T cell repertoires in COVID-19. On the study more broadly: Acute and convalescent COVID-19 samples came from the United States, Italy and Spain.

The V gene's germline CDR1 is SGHRS and CDR2 YFSETQ. The V gene end was trimmed by 1 base and the J gene end by 3 bases; junction bases not matched to a gene: 4. The CDR3 is made up of 15 amino acids. During active infection, Seattle patients enrolled and were then monitored through disease. The material sequenced was peripheral blood. This sequence joins TRBV5-1 and TRBJ2-5, with 9 bases identical to TRBD1. The receptor was derived from a middle-aged man with COVID-19, enrolled during active disease. CDR3 residues: CASSLRRTGEETQYF. As DNA, the CDR3 is TGCGCCAGCAGCTTGCGGCGGACAGGGGAAGAGACCCAGTACTTC.